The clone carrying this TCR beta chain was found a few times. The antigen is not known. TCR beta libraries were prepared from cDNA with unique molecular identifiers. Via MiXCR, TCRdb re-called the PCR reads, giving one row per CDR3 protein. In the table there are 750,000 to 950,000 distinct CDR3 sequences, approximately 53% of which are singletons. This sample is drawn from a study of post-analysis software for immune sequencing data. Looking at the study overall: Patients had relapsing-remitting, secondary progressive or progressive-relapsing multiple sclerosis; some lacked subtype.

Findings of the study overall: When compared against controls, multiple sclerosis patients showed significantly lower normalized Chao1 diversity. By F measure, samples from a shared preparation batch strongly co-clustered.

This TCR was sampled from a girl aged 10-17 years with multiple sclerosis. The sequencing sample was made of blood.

CDR3 loop: CATSSGTSPVYEQYF. The CDR3 nucleotides are TGTGCCACCAGCAGTGGGACGTCCCCGGTCTACGAGCAGTACTTC. The rearrangement joins TRBV15 to TRBJ2-7; either TRBD1 or TRBD2 may fit D (5 bases each). CDR1 and CDR2 from the germline V gene are LNHNV and YYDKDF (reference sequence). The CDR3 sequence is 15 residues long. V shed 3 bases and J shed 3 bases, with 15 bases lying between them.